This T cell receptor (beta chain) was documented in a study of T cells in Graves' hyperthyroidism and ophthalmopathy. The study's findings and limits: The model predicted ophthalmopathy a median approximately six months before onset. Most thyroid-expanded clonotypes above 0.001 were also found in blood.

Graves' hyperthyroidism qualified as stable when ophthalmopathy did not progress within 18 months. Every diagnosis used clinical symptoms, serum thyroxine and TRAb, thyroid ultrasound and orbital computed tomography. The CDR3 is made up of 13 amino acids. Germline V gives CDR1 MNHNS, CDR2 SASEGT. Trimming removed 7 bases at V and 6 bases at J, with 16 bases between. In its sample, this clonotype was seen a few times. Antigen unknown. TCR beta CDR3 regions were amplified from RNA transcripts. HTBI primers were the set used in a first-round RT-PCR of the TCR CDR3. TCRdb ran MiXCR on the multiplex PCR reads and lists one entry per CDR3 protein. In the table there are roughly 570,000 distinct CDR3 sequences, around 45% of which are singletons.

Material for sequencing was peripheral blood or thyroid tissue (not recorded which). This chain uses TRBV6-1 with TRBJ2-7, with D perhaps TRBD1 (6 bases). The origin of this receptor is a young woman with Graves' hyperthyroidism. CDR3 nucleotides: TGTGCCAGCATAAACAGGGTCAAAGGCGAGCAGTACTTC. Translation: CASINRVKGEQYF.